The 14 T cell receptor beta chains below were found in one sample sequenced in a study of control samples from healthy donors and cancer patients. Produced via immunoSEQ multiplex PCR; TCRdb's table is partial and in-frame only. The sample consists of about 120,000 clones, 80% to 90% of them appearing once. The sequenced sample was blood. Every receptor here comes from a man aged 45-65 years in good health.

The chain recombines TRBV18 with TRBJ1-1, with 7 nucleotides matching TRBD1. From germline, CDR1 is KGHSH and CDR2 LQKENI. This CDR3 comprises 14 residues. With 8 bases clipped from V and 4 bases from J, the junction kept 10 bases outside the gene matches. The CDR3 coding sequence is TGTGCCAGCGTCCAGGGACAGCTTTCCACTGAAGCTTTCTTT. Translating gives CASVQGQLSTEAFF.

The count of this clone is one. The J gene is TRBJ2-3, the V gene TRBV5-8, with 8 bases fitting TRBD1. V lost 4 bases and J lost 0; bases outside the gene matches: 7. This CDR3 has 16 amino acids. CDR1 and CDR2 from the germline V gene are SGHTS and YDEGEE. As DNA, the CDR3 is TGTGCCAGCAGCCCCACAGGGGGGTTTAGCACAGATACGCAGTATTTT. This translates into CASSPTGGFSTDTQYF. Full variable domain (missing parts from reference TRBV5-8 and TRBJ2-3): EAGVTQSPTHLIKTRGQQATLRCSPISGHTSVYWYQQALGLGLQFLLWYDEGEERNRGNFPPRFSGRQFPNYSSELNVNALELEDSALYLCASSPTGGFSTDTQYFGPGTRLTVL.

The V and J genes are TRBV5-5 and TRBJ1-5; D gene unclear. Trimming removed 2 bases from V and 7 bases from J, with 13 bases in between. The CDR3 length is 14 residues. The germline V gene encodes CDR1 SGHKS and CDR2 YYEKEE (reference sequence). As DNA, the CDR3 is TGTGCCAGCAGCTTTTATGGGGAAGGGCAGCCCCAGCATTTT. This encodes CASSFYGEGQPQHF.

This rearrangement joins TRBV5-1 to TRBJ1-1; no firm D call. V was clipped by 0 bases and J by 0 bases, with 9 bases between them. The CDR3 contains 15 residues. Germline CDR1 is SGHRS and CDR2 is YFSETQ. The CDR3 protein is CASSLGTVMNTEAFF. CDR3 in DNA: TGCGCCAGCAGCTTGGGTACGGTCATGAACACTGAAGCTTTCTTT.

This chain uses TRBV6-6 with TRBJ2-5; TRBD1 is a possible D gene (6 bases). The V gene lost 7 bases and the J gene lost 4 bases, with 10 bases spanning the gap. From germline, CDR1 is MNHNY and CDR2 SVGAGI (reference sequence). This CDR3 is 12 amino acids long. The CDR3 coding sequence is TGTGCCAGCAACAAGGGGGTAGAGACCCAGTACTTC. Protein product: CASNKGVETQYF.

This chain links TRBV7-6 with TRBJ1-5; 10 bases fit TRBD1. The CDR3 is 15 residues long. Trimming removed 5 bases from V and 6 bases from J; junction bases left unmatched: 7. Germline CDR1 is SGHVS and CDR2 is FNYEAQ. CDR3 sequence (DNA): TGTGCCAGCAGCCGAGGGACAGGGGAAGGTCAGCCCCAGCATTTT. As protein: CASSRGTGEGQPQHF.

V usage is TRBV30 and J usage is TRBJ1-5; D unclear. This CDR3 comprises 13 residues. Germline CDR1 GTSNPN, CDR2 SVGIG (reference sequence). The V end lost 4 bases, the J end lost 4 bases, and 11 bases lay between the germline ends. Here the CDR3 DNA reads TGTGCCTGGAACGACTCACCAAATCAGCCCCAGCATTTT. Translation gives CAWNDSPNQPQHF.

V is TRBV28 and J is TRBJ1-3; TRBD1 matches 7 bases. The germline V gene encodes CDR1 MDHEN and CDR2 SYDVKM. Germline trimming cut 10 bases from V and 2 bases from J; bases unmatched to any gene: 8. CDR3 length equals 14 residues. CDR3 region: CATADRRTGNTIYF. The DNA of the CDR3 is TGTGCCACCGCGGACAGGAGAACTGGAAACACCATATATTTT.

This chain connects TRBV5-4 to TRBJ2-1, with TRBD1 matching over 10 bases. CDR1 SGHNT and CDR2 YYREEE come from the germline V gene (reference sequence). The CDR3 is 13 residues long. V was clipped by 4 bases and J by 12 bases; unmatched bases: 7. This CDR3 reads CASSERQGARQFF. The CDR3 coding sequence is TGTGCCAGCAGCGAGAGACAGGGGGCAAGGCAGTTCTTC.

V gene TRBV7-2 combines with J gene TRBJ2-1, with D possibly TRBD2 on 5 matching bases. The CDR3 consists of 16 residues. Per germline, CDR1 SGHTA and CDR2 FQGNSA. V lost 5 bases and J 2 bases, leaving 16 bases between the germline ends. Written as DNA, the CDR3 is TGTGCCAGCAGCGAATCGGGCAGCGGTGCCTACAATGAGCAGTTCTTC. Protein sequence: CASSESGSGAYNEQFF.

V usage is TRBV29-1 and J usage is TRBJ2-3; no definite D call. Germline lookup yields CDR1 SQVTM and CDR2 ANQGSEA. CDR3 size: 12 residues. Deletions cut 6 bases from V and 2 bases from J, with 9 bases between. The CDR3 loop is CSVNHNTDTQYF. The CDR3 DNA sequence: TGCAGCGTCAACCACAACACAGATACGCAGTATTTT.

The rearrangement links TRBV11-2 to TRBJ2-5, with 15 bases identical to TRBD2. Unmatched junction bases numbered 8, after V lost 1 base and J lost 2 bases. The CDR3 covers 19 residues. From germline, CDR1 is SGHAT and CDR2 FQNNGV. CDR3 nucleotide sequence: TGTGCCAGCAGCTTAGTTGGGACTAGCGGGGGGCCGTGGCAAGAGACCCAGTACTTC. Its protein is CASSLVGTSGGPWQETQYF.

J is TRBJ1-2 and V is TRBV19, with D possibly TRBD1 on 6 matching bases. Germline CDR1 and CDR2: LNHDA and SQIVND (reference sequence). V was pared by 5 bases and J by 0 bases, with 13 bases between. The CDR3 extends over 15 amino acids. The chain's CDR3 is CASSWAGATNYGYTF. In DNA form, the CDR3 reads TGTGCCAGTAGTTGGGCAGGGGCAACTAACTATGGCTACACCTTC.

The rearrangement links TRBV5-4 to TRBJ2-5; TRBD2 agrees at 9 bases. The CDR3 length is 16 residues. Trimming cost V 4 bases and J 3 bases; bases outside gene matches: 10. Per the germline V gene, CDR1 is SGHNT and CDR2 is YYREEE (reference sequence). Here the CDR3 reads CASSPGGSGREETQYF. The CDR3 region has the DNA TGTGCCAGCAGCCCCGGAGGTAGCGGGAGAGAAGAGACCCAGTACTTC.